The 22 T cell receptor beta chains below were found in one sample sequenced in a study of T cells in Graves' hyperthyroidism and ophthalmopathy. Amplification of TCR beta CDR3 regions used RNA as the template. First-round RT-PCR of the TCR CDR3 relied on the HTBI primer set. MiXCR, run by TCRdb on the multiplex PCR reads, gives a single entry per CDR3 protein. Among around 420,000 distinct CDR3 sequences listed, about a sixth were seen once. Source material: blood. The origin of the receptors is a woman aged 18 to 35 with Graves' hyperthyroidism.

This clonotype was detected many times. This chain connects TRBV9 to TRBJ1-6; TRBD1 is a possible D gene (5 bases). Trimming stripped 2 bases from V and 7 bases from J, with 16 bases between. CDR3 size: 16 residues. Germline lookup yields CDR1 SGDLS and CDR2 YYNGEE. The CDR3 reads CASSVFIDSANSPLHF. For the CDR3, the DNA is TGTGCCAGCAGCGTTTTCATTGACAGCGCCAATTCACCCCTCCACTTT.

In this sample, this clonotype turned up many times. The chain links TRBV6-6 to TRBJ2-1; 12 positions agree with TRBD2. V lost 2 bases and J lost 6; bases outside the gene matches: 2. Germline V CDR1 and CDR2: MNHNY, SVGAGI (reference sequence). This CDR3 spans 15 amino acids. CDR3 DNA: TGTGCCAGCAGTTACGGACTAGCGGGGTCCAATGAGCAGTTCTTC. Amino acids: CASSYGLAGSNEQFF.

The rearrangement links TRBV12-3 or TRBV12-4 to TRBJ1-1, with no clear D. The CDR3 length is 14 residues. Trimming pared 5 bases from V and 2 bases from J, leaving 12 bases between. CDR3 bases: TGTGCCAGCAGTACCGGGAATAAAAACACTGAAGCTTTCTTT. Translating it yields CASSTGNKNTEAFF.

This clonotype was seen ten or more times. This rearrangement joins TRBV2 to TRBJ1-4; TRBD1 matches 10 bases. The CDR3 has 15 residues. The V gene's germline CDR1 is SNHLY and CDR2 FYNNEI. After removal of 3 bases from V and 8 bases from J, the junction contained 6 bases not matched to a gene. In DNA, the CDR3 is TGTGCCAGCAGTGATATGGGACAGGGGATGGAAAAACTGTTTTTT. It encodes CASSDMGQGMEKLFF.

As for this clonotype: At one of its ends the junction is not consistent with the germline gene, which may arise from a read error. The chain uses TRBV12-3 or TRBV12-4 and TRBJ1-6, with D possibly matching TRBD1 (5 bases). The CDR3 covers 15 residues. DNA of the CDR3: TGTGCCAGCAGTTCGTCAACAGGCTATAGTTCACCCCTCCACTTT. It translates to CASSSSTGYSSPLHF.

The chain employs TRBV7-2 and TRBJ1-5; D uncertain. From germline, CDR1 is SGHTA and CDR2 FQGNSA. This CDR3 is built from 15 residues. The ends were cut back, 7 bases at V and 0 bases at J, with 13 bases in the middle. The CDR3 DNA reads TGTGCCAGCACCCCGTGGCCGAATAGCAATCAGCCCCAGCATTTT. It translates to CASTPWPNSNQPQHF.

This clonotype was seen at least ten times. The V call is TRBV29-1, the J call TRBJ2-3; D gene unclear. The CDR3 sequence is 11 residues long. V lost 2 bases to trimming and J lost 1 base, with 1 base between them. CDR1 and CDR2 (germline): SQVTM, ANQGSEA. This CDR3 is CSVERTDTQYF. Here the CDR3 DNA reads TGCAGCGTTGAACGCACAGATACGCAGTATTTT.

The chain carries TRBV5-1 and TRBJ2-6; TRBD1 might be the D (6 bases). CDR1 and CDR2 from the germline V gene are SGHRS and YFSETQ. CDR3 length: 12 amino acids. V shed 0 bases and J shed 16 bases, with 11 bases lying between them. CDR3 sequence reads: CASSLGWDTLTF. In DNA, the CDR3 is TGCGCCAGCAGCTTGGGGTGGGACACTCTGACTTTC.

The table lists this clonotype with many counts. This rearrangement joins TRBV11-2 to TRBJ2-2; no clear D. The CDR3 is 13 residues long. The germline CDR1 and CDR2 sequences are SGHAT and FQNNGV. V was cut by 3 bases and J by 3 bases, with 5 bases left in between. The CDR3 here is CASSFSDTGELFF. For the CDR3, the DNA is TGTGCCAGCAGCTTCAGCGACACCGGGGAGCTGTTTTTT.

The chain links TRBV28 to TRBJ2-5, with D tentatively TRBD1 (6 bases). The CDR3 totals 12 residues. The germline V gene encodes CDR1 MDHEN and CDR2 SYDVKM. Trimming took 8 bases from V and 2 from J, leaving 9 bases between them. CDR3 coding DNA: TGTGCCAGCGGGACACCTCAAGAGACCCAGTACTTC. It specifies CASGTPQETQYF.

The CDR3: CASRRHQDPKNIQYF. CDR3 nucleotides: TGTGCCAGCAGACGCCATCAGGATCCCAAAAACATTCAGTACTTC. This chain joins TRBV11-1 and TRBJ2-4, with D uncertain. The CDR3 runs 15 residues. Germline V gene lookup returns CDR1 SGHAT and CDR2 FQDESV (reference sequence). V was pared by 6 bases and J by 2 bases, with 14 bases between. The variable domain in full, completed from reference TRBV11-1 and TRBJ2-4, reads EAEVAQSPRYKITEKSQAVAFWCDPISGHATLYWYRQILGQGPELLVQFQDESVVDDSQLPKDRFSAERLKGVDSTLKIQPAELGDSAMYLCASRRHQDPKNIQYFGAGTRLSVL.

This chain joins TRBV29-1 and TRBJ1-2, with D tentatively TRBD1 (5 bases). This CDR3 has 15 residues. Germline assignment: CDR1 SQVTM and CDR2 ANQGSEA. V shed 5 bases and J shed 7 bases, with 23 bases lying between them. CDR3 sequence: CSVPTQQRAGSGYTF. The CDR3, as DNA: TGCAGCGTTCCAACCCAACAACGGGCAGGGTCTGGCTACACCTTC.

The chain carries TRBV5-1 and TRBJ2-1; D might be TRBD1 or TRBD2, each matching 5 bases. The V end lost 3 bases, the J end lost 4 bases, and 17 bases lay between the germline ends. Germline V lookup: CDR1 SGHRS, CDR2 YFSETQ. The CDR3 runs to 16 residues. CDR3 amino acids: CASSSQGAASYNEQFF. The CDR3 DNA reads TGCGCCAGCAGCTCCCAGGGAGCCGCCTCATACAATGAGCAGTTCTTC.

This clonotype has ten or more counts. The rearrangement joins TRBV12-3 or TRBV12-4 to TRBJ2-7, with D perhaps being TRBD1 or TRBD2 (6 bases each). This CDR3 is 19 amino acids long. Trimming stripped 6 bases from V and 0 bases from J, with 27 bases between. CDR3 nucleotide sequence: TGTGCCAGCAGCCCATCCCGGGGGCACCCGACGGACCCCTCCTACGAGCAGTACTTC. It is translated as CASSPSRGHPTDPSYEQYF.

The sample holds a few counts of this clonotype. The V and J genes are TRBV14 and TRBJ2-3, with D tentatively TRBD2 (6 bases). From germline, CDR1 is SGHDN and CDR2 FVKESK. The length of the CDR3 is 15 residues. The V and J ends lost 1 base and 1 base respectively, with 9 bases between them. CDR3 in amino acids: CASSQVLAGTDTQYF. The DNA of the CDR3 is TGTGCCAGCAGCCAAGTACTAGCCGGCACAGATACGCAGTATTTT.

This clonotype has a count of ten or more. This chain joins TRBV5-6 and TRBJ1-5; D is uncertain. The V and J ends lost 1 base and 0 bases respectively, with 11 bases between them. Germline CDR1 reads SGHDT; CDR2 reads YYEEEE. This CDR3 has 16 residues. The CDR3 loop is CASSLTGSYSNQPQHF. CDR3 coding DNA: TGTGCCAGCAGCTTGACCGGGTCGTATAGCAATCAGCCCCAGCATTTT.

This clonotype was counted ten times or more. The chain uses TRBV11-2 and TRBJ1-5, with D hard to call. Trimming pared 8 bases from V and 3 bases from J, leaving 14 bases between. The CDR3 contains 14 residues. From germline, CDR1 is SGHAT and CDR2 FQNNGV. CDR3 DNA: TGTGCCAGCGCTAGGGCCGGCAACAATCAGCCCCAGCATTTT. Its translation is CASARAGNNQPQHF.

In this sample, this clonotype turned up a few times. The rearrangement joins TRBV5-8 to TRBJ2-1; the match to TRBD2 covers 11 bases. V shed 4 bases and J 7 bases; nucleotides not matched to a gene: 7. Germline CDR1 is SGHTS and CDR2 is YDEGEE. The CDR3 has 15 residues. The CDR3 loop reads CASSQLAGVRNEQFF. Here the CDR3 DNA reads TGTGCCAGCAGCCAACTAGCGGGAGTGAGGAATGAGCAGTTCTTC.

This clonotype was observed many times. The chain recombines TRBV3-1 with TRBJ2-3; 9 positions match TRBD1. The V gene's germline CDR1 is LGHDT and CDR2 YNNKEL (reference sequence). This CDR3 is built from 16 residues. The junction had 3 bases not matched to a gene; V was cut back by 0 bases and J by 2 bases. CDR3 protein: CASSQDGQGITDTQYF. The CDR3 bases are TGTGCCAGCAGCCAAGACGGACAGGGGATCACAGATACGCAGTATTTT.

At least ten counts were recorded for this clonotype. The DNA of the CDR3 is TGTGCCAGCAGTGGACTAGATAGCGAGACCCAGTACTTC. As protein: CASSGLDSETQYF. The chain uses TRBV2 and TRBJ2-5; D possibly corresponds to TRBD2 (6 bases). Germline CDR1 and CDR2: SNHLY and FYNNEI. Trimming left V 4 bases short and J 5 bases short, with 11 bases between. CDR3 length: 13 residues.

Many counts were recorded for this clonotype. This chain uses TRBV6-5 with TRBJ2-7; 7 bases agree with TRBD2. CDR3 length: 15 amino acids. CDR1 and CDR2 from the germline V gene are MNHEY and SVGAGI. V lost 2 bases, J lost 3 bases, and 7 bases stayed unmatched. CDR3 nucleotides: TGTGCCAGCAGTTACGGGGGGGATGGGGGCTACGAGCAGTACTTC. Translating gives CASSYGGDGGYEQYF.

This chain joins TRBV20-1 and TRBJ1-5; a possible D gene is TRBD1 (5 bases). The CDR3 is 11 amino acids. V was clipped by 4 bases and J by 8 bases, with 9 bases between them. CDR1 and CDR2 (germline): DFQATT, SNEGSKA (reference sequence). The CDR3 DNA reads TGCAGTGCTACAGGGCCGGAGCCCCAGCATTTT. Its protein product is CSATGPEPQHF.